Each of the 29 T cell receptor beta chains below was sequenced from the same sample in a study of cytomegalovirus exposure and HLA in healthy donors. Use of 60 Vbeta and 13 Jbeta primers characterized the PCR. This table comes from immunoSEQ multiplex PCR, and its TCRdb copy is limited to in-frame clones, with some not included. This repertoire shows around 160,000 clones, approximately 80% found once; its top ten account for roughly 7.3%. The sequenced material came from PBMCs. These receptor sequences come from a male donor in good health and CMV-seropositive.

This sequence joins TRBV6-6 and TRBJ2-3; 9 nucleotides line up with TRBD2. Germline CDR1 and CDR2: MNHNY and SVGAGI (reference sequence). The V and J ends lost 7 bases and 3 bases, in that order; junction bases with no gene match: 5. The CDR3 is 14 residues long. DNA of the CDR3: TGTGCCAGCACCGTTAGCGGGGGTACAGATACGCAGTATTTT. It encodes CASTVSGGTDTQYF.

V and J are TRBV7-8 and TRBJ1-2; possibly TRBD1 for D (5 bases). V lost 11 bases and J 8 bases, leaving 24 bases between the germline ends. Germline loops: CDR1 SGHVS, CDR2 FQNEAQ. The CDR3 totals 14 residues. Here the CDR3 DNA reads TGTGCCGTATACGGGACCGAACCTCGGGGGGGCTACACCTTC. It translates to CAVYGTEPRGGYTF.

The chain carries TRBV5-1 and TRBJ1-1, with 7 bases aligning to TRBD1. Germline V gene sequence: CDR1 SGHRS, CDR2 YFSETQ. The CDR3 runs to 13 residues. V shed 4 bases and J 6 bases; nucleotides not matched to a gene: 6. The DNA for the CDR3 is TGCGCCAGCAGCACGACAGGGTACGCTGAAGCTTTCTTT. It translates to CASSTTGYAEAFF.

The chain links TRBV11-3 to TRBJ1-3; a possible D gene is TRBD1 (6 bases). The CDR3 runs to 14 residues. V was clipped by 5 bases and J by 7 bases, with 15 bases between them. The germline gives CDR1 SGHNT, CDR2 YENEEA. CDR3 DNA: TGTGCCAGCAGCGACGGACAGCCGCCTAACACCATATATTTT. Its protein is CASSDGQPPNTIYF.

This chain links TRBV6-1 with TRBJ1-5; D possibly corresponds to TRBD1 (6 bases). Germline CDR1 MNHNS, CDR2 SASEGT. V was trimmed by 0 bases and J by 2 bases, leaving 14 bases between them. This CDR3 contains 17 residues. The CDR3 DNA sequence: TGTGCCAGCAGTGAAGCGCTCGCCGGGGGGCGCAATCAGCCCCAGCATTTT. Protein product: CASSEALAGGRNQPQHF.

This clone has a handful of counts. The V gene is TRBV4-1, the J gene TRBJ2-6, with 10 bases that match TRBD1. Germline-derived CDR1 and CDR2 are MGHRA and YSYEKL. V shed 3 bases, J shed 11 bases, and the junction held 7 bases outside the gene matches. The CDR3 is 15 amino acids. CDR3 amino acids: CASSHGDRGDYVLTF. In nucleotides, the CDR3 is TGCGCCAGCAGCCACGGGGACAGGGGCGATTACGTCCTGACTTTC.

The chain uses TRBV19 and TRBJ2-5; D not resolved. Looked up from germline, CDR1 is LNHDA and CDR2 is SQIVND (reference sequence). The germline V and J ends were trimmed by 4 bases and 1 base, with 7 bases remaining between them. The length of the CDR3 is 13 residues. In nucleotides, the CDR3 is TGTGCCAGTAGTAGGGCCACCCAAGAGACCCAGTACTTC. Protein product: CASSRATQETQYF.

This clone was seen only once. CDR3 nucleotides: TGCGCCAGCAGTGAGTCCGGGAGGACTGAAGCTTTCTTT. Translation: CASSESGRTEAFF. The J gene is TRBJ1-1, the V gene TRBV10-1; D is unresolved. Germline V gene sequence: CDR1 WNHNN, CDR2 SYGVQD (reference sequence). The CDR3 has 13 amino acids. Trimming removed 0 bases from V and 5 bases from J, with 7 bases in between.

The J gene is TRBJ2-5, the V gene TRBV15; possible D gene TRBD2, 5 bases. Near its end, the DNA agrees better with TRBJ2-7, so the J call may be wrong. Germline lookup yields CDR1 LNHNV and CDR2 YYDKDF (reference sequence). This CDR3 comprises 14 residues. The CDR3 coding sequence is TGTGCCACCAGCAGAGGGGTTGGGAGAGGCGAGCAGTACTTC. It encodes CATSRGVGRGEQYF.

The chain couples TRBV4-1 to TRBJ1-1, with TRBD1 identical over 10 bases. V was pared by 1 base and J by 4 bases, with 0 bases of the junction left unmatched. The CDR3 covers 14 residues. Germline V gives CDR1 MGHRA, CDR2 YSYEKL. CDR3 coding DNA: TGCGCCAGCAGCCAAGGACAGGGGGCCACTGAAGCTTTCTTT. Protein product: CASSQGQGATEAFF.

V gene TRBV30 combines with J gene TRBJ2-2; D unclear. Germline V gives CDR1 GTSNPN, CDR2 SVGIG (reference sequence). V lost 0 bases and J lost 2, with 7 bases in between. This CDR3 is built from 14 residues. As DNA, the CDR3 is TGTGCCTGGAGTGTAAATCTTAACACCGGGGAGCTGTTTTTT. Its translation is CAWSVNLNTGELFF.

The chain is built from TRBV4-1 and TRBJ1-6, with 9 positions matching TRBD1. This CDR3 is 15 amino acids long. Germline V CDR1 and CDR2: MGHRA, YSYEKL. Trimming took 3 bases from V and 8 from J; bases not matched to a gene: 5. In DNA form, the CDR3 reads TGCGCCAGCAGCCAGGTCCGGACAGGGGATTCACCCCTCCACTTT. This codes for CASSQVRTGDSPLHF.

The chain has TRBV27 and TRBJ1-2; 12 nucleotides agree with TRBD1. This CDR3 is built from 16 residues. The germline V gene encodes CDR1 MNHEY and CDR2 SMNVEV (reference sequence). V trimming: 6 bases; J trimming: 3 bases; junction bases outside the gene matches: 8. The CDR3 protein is CASRSGTGGLHYGYTF. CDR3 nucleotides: TGTGCCAGCAGGTCCGGGACAGGGGGCCTCCACTATGGCTACACCTTC.

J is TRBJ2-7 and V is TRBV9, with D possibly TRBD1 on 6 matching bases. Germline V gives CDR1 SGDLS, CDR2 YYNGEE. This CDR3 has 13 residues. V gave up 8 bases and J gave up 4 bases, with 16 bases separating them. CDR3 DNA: TGTGCCAGGTTCGTGGACAGCGGATACGAGCAGTACTTC. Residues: CARFVDSGYEQYF.

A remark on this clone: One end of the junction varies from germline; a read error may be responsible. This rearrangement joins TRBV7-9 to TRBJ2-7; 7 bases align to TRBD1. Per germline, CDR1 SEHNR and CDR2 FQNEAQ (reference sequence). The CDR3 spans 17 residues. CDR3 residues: CSSSLGDPGQHSYEQYF. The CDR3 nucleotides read TGTTCCAGCAGCTTAGGGGACCCGGGACAGCACTCCTACGAGCAGTACTTC. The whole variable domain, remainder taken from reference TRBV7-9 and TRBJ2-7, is DTGVSQNPRHKITKRGQNVTFRCDPISEHNRLYWYRQTLGQGPEFLTYFQNEAQLEKSRLLSDRFSAERPKGSFSTLEIQRTEQGDSAMYLCSSSLGDPGQHSYEQYFGPGTRLTVT.

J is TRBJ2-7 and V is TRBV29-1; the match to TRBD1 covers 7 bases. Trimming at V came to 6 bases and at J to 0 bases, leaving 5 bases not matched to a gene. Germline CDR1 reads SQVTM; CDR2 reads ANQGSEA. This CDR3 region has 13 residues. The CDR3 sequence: CSVRDSSSYEQYF. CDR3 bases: TGCAGCGTGAGGGACAGTTCCTCCTACGAGCAGTACTTC.

Here the CDR3 DNA reads TGCGCCAGCAGCCAAGGGACAGGCTCCTTCAATCAGCCCCAGCATTTT. Translating it yields CASSQGTGSFNQPQHF. The chain couples TRBV4-1 to TRBJ1-5, with 7 positions matching TRBD1. Germline CDR1 reads MGHRA; CDR2 reads YSYEKL. V was clipped by 1 base and J by 3 bases; unmatched bases: 6. The CDR3 loop spans 16 amino acids.

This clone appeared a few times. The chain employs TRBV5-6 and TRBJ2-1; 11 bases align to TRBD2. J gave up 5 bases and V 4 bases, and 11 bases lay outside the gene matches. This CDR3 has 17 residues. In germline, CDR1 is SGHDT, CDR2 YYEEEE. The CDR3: CASSHLGLADSDNEQFF. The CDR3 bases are TGTGCCAGCAGCCACCTGGGACTAGCGGATTCCGACAATGAGCAGTTCTTC.

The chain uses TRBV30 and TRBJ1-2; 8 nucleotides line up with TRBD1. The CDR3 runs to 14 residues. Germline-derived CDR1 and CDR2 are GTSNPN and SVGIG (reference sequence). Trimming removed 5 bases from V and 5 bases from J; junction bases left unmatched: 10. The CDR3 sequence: CAWAHGQGGYGYTF. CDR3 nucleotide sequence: TGTGCCTGGGCCCACGGACAGGGCGGGTATGGCTACACCTTC. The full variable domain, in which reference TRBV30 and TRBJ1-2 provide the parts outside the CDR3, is SQTIHQWPATLVQPVGSPLSLECTVEGTSNPNLYWYRQAAGRGLQLLFYSVGIGQISSEVPQNLSASRPQDRQFILSSKKLLLSDSGFYLCAWAHGQGGYGYTFGSGTRLTVV.

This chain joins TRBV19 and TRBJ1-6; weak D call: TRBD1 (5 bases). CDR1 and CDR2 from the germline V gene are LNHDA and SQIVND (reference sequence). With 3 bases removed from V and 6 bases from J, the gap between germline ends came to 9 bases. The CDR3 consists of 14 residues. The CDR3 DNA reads TGTGCCAGTAGTATCTCCGGGGGTAATTCACCCCTCCACTTT. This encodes CASSISGGNSPLHF.

The CDR3 DNA sequence: TGTGCCAGCAGCGTCTCTGGGGGCAATCCCTACGAGCAGTACTTC. This translates into CASSVSGGNPYEQYF. This chain joins TRBV9 and TRBJ2-7; D possibly corresponds to TRBD1 (6 bases). The CDR3 runs 15 residues. CDR1 SGDLS and CDR2 YYNGEE come from the germline V gene. V was shortened by 2 bases and J by 2 bases, with 14 bases between the two germline ends. Full variable domain (rest looked up from reference TRBV9 and TRBJ2-7): DSGVTQTPKHLITATGQRVTLRCSPRSGDLSVYWYQQSLDQGLQFLIQYYNGEERAKGNILERFSAQQFPDLHSELNLSSLELGDSALYFCASSVSGGNPYEQYFGPGTRLTVT.

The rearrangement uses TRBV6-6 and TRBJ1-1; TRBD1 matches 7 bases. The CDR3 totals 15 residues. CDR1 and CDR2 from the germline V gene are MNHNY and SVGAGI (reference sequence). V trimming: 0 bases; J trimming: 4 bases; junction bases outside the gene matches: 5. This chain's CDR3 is CASSYSTGQSTEAFF. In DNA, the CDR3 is TGTGCCAGCAGTTACTCGACGGGACAGTCCACTGAAGCTTTCTTT.

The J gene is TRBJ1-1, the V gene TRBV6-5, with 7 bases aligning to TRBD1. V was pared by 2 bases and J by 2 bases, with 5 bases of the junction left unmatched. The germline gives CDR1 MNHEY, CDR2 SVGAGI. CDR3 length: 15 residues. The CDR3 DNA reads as TGTGCCAGCAGTTACCCCGGGACAGACAACACTGAAGCTTTCTTT. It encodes CASSYPGTDNTEAFF.

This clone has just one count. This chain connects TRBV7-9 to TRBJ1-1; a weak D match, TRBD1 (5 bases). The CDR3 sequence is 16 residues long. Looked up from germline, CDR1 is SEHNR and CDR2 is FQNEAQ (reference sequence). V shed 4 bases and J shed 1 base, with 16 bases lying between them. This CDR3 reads CASSSARTLTNTEAFF. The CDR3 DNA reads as TGTGCCAGCAGCTCCGCGCGGACACTAACGAACACTGAAGCTTTCTTT.

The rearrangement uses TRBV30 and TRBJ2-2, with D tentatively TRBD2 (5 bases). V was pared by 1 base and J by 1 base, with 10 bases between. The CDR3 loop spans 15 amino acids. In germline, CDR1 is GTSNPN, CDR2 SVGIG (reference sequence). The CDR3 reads CAWSGLRVNTGELFF. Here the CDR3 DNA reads TGTGCCTGGAGTGGATTGCGGGTGAACACCGGGGAGCTGTTTTTT. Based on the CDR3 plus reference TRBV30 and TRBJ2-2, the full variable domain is SQTIHQWPATLVQPVGSPLSLECTVEGTSNPNLYWYRQAAGRGLQLLFYSVGIGQISSEVPQNLSASRPQDRQFILSSKKLLLSDSGFYLCAWSGLRVNTGELFFGEGSRLTVL.

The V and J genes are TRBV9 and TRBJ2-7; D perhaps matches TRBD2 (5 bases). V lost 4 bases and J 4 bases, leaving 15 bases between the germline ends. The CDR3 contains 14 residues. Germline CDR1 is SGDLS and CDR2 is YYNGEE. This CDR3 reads CASSPSSSGYEQYF. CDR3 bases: TGTGCCAGCAGCCCGTCGTCTTCGGGGTACGAGCAGTACTTC.

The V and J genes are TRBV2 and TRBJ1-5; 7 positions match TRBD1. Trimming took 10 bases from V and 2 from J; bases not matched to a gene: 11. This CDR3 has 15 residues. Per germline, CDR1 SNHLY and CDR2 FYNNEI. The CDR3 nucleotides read TGTGCCACTCGCCAGGGGGAGGCTGGCAATCAGCCCCAGCATTTT. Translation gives CATRQGEAGNQPQHF. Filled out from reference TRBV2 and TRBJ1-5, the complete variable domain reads EPEVTQTPSHQVTQMGQEVILRCVPISNHLYFYWYRQILGQKVEFLVSFYNNEISEKSEIFDDQFSVERPDGSNFTLKIRSTKLEDSAMYFCATRQGEAGNQPQHFGDGTRLSIL.

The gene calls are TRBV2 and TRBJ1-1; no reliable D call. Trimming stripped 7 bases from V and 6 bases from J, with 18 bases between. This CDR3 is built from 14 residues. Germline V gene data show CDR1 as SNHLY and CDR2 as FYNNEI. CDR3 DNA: TGTGCCAGCAAGAACCTCAAGTCGGGAGCTGAAGCTTTCTTT. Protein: CASKNLKSGAEAFF.

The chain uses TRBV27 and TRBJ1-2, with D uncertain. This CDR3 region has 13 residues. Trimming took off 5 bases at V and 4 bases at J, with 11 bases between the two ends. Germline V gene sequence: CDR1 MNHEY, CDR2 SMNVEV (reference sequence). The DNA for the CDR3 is TGTGCCAGCAGTCCAACAGCCCCCTATGGCTACACCTTC. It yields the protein CASSPTAPYGYTF.